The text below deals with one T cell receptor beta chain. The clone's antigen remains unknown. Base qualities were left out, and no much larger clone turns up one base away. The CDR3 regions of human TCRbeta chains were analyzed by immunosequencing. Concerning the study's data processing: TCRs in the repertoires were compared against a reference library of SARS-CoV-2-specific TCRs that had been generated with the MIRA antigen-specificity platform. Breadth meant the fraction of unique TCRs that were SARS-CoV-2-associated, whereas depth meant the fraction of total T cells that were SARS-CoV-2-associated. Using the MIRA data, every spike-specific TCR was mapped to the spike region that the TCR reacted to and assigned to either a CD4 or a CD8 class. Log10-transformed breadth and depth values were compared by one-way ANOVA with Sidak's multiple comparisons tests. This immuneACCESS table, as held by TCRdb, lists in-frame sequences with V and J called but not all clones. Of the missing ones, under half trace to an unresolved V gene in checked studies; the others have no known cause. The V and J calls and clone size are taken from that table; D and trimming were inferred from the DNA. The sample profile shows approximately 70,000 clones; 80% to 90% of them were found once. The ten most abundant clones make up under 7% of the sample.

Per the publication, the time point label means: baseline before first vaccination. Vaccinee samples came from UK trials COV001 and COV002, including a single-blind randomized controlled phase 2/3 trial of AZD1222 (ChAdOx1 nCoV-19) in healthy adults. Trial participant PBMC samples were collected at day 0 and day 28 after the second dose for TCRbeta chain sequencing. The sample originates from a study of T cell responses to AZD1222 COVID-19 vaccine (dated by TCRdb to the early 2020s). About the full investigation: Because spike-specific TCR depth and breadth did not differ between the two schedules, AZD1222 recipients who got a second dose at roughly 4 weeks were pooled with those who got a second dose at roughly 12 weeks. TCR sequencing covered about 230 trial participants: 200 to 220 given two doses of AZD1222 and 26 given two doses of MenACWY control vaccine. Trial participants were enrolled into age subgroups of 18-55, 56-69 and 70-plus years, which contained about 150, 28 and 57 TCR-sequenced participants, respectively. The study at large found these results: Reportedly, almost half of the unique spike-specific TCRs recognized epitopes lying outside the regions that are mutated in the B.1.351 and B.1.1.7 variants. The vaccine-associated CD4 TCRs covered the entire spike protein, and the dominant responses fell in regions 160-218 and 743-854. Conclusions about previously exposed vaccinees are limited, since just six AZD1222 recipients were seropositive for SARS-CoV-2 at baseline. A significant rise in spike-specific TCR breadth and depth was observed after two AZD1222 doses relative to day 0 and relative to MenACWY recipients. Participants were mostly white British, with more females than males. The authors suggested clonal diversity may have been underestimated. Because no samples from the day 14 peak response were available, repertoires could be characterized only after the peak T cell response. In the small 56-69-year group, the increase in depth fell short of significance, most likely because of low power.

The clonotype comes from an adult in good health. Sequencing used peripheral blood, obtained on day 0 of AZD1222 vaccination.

The nucleotide sequence is given as TGCGCCAGCAGCTGGAGGGACAGTCAAAGCTCCTACAATGAGCAGTTCTTC. It specifies CASSWRDSQSSYNEQFF. The chain couples TRBV5-1 to TRBJ2-1; possibly the D gene is TRBD1, per 7 matching bases. CDR1 and CDR2, per the germline V gene, are SGHRS and YFSETQ. Trimming removed 3 bases from V and 0 bases from J, leaving 16 bases between the germline ends. The cysteine opens and the phenylalanine closes a CDR3 of 17 amino acids. CDR3 DNA only is kept here, 51 bases in frame from base 1.